The 8 T cell receptor beta chains below were found in one sample sequenced in a study of control samples from healthy donors and cancer patients. Produced via immunoSEQ multiplex PCR; TCRdb's table is partial and in-frame only. The data contain 100,000 to 150,000 clones, almost 95% of them singletons. The sequenced sample was PBMCs. Receptors originate from an elderly man with head and neck cancer.

The rearrangement links TRBV6-6 to TRBJ1-4; no reliable D call. The CDR3 totals 15 residues. Germline CDR1 MNHNY, CDR2 SVGAGI (reference sequence). V lost 6 bases and J 0 bases, leaving 11 bases between the germline ends. The CDR3 region is CASSNRPATNEKLFF. For the CDR3, the DNA is TGTGCCAGCAGCAACCGCCCGGCAACTAATGAAAAACTGTTTTTT.

The chain employs TRBV29-1 and TRBJ1-1; the D gene is possibly TRBD1 (5 bases). The CDR3 sequence is 12 residues long. V was shortened by 5 bases and J by 5 bases, with 12 bases between the two germline ends. Looked up from germline, CDR1 is SQVTM and CDR2 is ANQGSEA. The CDR3 DNA sequence: TGCAGCGTTAGCAGGGCTGGGACTGAAGCTTTCTTT. Translation gives CSVSRAGTEAFF.

J is TRBJ1-1 and V is TRBV6-5; D call uncertain. V was shortened by 4 bases and J by 1 base, with 13 bases between the two germline ends. The CDR3 totals 15 residues. The germline gives CDR1 MNHEY, CDR2 SVGAGI. The CDR3 DNA reads TGTGCCAGCAGTTCCCCGACCATGGGGAACACTGAAGCTTTCTTT. This encodes CASSSPTMGNTEAFF.

This chain links TRBV27 with TRBJ2-1, with 10 bases aligning to TRBD1. CDR1 is MNHEY and CDR2 is SMNVEV in the germline V gene (reference sequence). V shed 5 bases and J 5 bases; nucleotides not matched to a gene: 24. There are 21 residues in the CDR3. The CDR3 DNA sequence: TGTGCCAGCAGTGCTATAATCCGGGACAGGGGCCCCAGTGGGCTTCACAATGAGCAGTTCTTC. Its protein product is CASSAIIRDRGPSGLHNEQFF.

The chain has TRBV3-1 (or the pseudogene TRBV3-2) and TRBJ2-7, with D perhaps matching TRBD1 or TRBD2 (6 bases each). The CDR3 runs 15 residues. V lost 2 bases and J lost 6, with 17 bases in between. The V gene's germline CDR1 is LGHDT and CDR2 YNNKEL (reference sequence). CDR3 nucleotides: TGTGCCAGCAGCCAAACGGGGGCGTCGACCGCCGAGCAGTACTTC. This sequence encodes CASSQTGASTAEQYF.

V usage is TRBV30 and J usage is TRBJ1-1, with a possible D match to TRBD1 (5 bases). Per germline, CDR1 GTSNPN and CDR2 SVGIG (reference sequence). The CDR3 contains 15 residues. V lost 3 bases, J lost 4 bases, and 18 bases lay in between. CDR3 coding DNA: TGTGCCTGGAGCCCCCTCGGGCAGGGACCCACTGAAGCTTTCTTT. It encodes CAWSPLGQGPTEAFF.

The chain uses TRBV5-6 and TRBJ1-1; TRBD1 is a possible D gene (6 bases). CDR1 and CDR2 (germline): SGHDT, YYEEEE. Trimming shortened V by 2 bases and J by 4 bases, and 9 bases separated the two germline ends. This CDR3 spans 13 amino acids. The CDR3 DNA reads as TGTGCCAGCAGCTTACTGGACAGCACTGAAGCTTTCTTT. It translates to CASSLLDSTEAFF. Combining the CDR3 with reference TRBV5-6 and TRBJ1-1 gives the whole variable domain DAGVTQSPTHLIKTRGQQVTLRCSPKSGHDTVSWYQQALGQGPQFIFQYYEEEERQRGNFPDRFSGHQFPNYSSELNVNALLLGDSALYLCASSLLDSTEAFFGQGTRLTVV.

The chain recombines TRBV9 with TRBJ1-5; 7 nucleotides match TRBD1. Germline lookup yields CDR1 SGDLS and CDR2 YYNGEE. V lost 0 bases and J lost 5; bases outside the gene matches: 5. This CDR3 has 15 residues. CDR3 DNA sequence: TGTGCCAGCAGCGTAGGGGGACAGCTATATCAGCCCCAGCATTTT. Protein sequence: CASSVGGQLYQPQHF.